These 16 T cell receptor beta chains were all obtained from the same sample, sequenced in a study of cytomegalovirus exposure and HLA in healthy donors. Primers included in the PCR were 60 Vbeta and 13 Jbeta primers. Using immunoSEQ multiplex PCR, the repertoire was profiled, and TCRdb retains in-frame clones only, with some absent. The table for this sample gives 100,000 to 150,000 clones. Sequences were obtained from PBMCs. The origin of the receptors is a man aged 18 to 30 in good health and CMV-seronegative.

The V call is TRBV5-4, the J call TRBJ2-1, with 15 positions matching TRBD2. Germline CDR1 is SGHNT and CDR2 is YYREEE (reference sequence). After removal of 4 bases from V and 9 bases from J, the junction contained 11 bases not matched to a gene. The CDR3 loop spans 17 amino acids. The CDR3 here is CASSMGLAGGSAGEQFF. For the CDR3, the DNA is TGTGCCAGCAGCATGGGACTAGCGGGAGGATCGGCGGGTGAGCAGTTCTTC.

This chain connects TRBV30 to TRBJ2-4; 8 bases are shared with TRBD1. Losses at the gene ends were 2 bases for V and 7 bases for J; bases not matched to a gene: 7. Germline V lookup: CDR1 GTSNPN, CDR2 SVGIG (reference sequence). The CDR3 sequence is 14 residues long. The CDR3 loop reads CAWSTATGVNIQYF. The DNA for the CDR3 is TGTGCCTGGAGTACCGCGACAGGGGTTAACATTCAGTACTTC.

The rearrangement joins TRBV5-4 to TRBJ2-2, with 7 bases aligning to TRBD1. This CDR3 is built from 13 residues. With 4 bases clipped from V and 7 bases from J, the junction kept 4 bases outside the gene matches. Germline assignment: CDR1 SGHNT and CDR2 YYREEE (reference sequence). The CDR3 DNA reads TGTGCCAGCAGCGTCCCAGGGGGCGGGGAGCTGTTTTTT. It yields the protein CASSVPGGGELFF.

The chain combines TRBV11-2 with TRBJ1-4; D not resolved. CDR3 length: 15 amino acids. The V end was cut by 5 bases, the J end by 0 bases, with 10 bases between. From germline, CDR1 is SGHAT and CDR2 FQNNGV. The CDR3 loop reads CASSRNSATNEKLFF. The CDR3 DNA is TGTGCCAGCAGCCGGAACAGTGCAACTAATGAAAAACTGTTTTTT.

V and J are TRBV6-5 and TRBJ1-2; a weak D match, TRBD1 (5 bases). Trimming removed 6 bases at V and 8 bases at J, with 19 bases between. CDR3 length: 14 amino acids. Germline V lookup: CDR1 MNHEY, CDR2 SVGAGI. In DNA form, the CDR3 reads TGTGCCAGCAGCCGTCGGGGGGGGAAGGGCGGCTACACCTTC. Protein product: CASSRRGGKGGYTF.

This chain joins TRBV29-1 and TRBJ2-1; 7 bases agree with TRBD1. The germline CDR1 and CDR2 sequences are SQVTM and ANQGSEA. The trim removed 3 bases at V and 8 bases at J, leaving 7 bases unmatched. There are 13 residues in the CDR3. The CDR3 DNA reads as TGCAGCGTTGACGGGCTCGGACAGGATGAGCAGTTCTTC. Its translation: CSVDGLGQDEQFF.

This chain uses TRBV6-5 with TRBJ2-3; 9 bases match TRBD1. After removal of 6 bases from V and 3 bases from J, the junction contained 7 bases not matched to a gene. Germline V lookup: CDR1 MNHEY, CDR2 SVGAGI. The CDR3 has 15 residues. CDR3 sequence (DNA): TGTGCCAGCAGCCGCCGACAGGGGGTAACAGATACGCAGTATTTT. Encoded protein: CASSRRQGVTDTQYF.

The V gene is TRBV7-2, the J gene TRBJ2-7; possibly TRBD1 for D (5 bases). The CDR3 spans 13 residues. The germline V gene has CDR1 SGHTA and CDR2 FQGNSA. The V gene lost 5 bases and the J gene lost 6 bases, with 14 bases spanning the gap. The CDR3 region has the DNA TGTGCCAGCAGCGGACAAGGCTCGGGCGAGCAGTACTTC. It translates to CASSGQGSGEQYF. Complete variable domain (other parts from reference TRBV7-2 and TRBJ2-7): GAGVSQSPSNKVTEKGKDVELRCDPISGHTALYWYRQSLGQGLEFLIYFQGNSAPDKSGLPSDRFSAERTGGSVSTLTIQRTQQEDSAVYLCASSGQGSGEQYFGPGTRLTVT.

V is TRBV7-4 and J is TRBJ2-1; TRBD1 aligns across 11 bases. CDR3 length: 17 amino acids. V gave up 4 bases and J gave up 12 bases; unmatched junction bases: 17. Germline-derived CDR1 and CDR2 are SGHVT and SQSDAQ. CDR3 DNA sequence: TGTGCCAGCAGCTCGGGACAGGGGGGCCCCCTCGGTTTAGGGCAGTTCTTC. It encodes CASSSGQGGPLGLGQFF.

The CDR3 sequence: CASSAGGFAYEQYF. In nucleotides, the CDR3 is TGTGCCAGCAGCGCGGGTGGTTTCGCCTACGAGCAGTACTTC. V gene TRBV7-2 combines with J gene TRBJ2-7; D possibly corresponds to TRBD2 (5 bases). Germline loops: CDR1 SGHTA, CDR2 FQGNSA. This CDR3 has 14 residues. V lost 5 bases and J 2 bases, leaving 13 bases between the germline ends.

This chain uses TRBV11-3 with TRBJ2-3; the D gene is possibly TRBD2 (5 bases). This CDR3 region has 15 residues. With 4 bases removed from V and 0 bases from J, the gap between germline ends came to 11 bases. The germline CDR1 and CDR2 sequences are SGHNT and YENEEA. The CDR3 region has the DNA TGTGCCAGCAGCTCACGGACGGGGAGCACAGATACGCAGTATTTT. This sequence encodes CASSSRTGSTDTQYF.

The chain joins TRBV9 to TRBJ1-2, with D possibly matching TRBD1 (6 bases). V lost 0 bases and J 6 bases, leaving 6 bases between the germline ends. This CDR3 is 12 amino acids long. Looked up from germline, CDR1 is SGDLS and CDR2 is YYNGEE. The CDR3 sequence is CASSVGQDGYTF. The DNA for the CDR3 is TGTGCCAGCAGCGTAGGACAGGATGGCTACACCTTC.

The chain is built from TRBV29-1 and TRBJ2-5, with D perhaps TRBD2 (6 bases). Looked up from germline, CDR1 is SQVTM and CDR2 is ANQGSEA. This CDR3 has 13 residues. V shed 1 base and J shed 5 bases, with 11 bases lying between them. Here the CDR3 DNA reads TGCAGCGTTGAAGCGCGGGGCGGGGAGACCCAGTACTTC. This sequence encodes CSVEARGGETQYF.

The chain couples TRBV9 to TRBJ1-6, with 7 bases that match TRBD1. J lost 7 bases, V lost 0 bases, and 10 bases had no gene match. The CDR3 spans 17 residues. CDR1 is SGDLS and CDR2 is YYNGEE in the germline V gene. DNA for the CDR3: TGTGCCAGCAGCGTAGGGCTAGGGGGCGCGGGGAATTCACCCCTCCACTTT. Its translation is CASSVGLGGAGNSPLHF.

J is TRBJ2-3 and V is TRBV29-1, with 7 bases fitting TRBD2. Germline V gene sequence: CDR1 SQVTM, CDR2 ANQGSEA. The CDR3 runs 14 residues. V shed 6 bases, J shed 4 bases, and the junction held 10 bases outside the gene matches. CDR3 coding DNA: TGCAGCGTCAAACTCTTCGCGGGAGCAGATACGCAGTATTTT. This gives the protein CSVKLFAGADTQYF.

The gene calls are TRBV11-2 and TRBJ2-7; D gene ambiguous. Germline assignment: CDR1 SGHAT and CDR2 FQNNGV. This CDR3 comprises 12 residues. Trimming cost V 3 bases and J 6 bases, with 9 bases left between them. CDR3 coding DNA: TGTGCCAGCAGCTTCCCCTACCGCGAGCAGTACTTC. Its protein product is CASSFPYREQYF. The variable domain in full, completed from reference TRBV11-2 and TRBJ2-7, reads EAGVAQSPRYKIIEKRQSVAFWCNPISGHATLYWYQQILGQGPKLLIQFQNNGVVDDSQLPKDRFSAERLKGVDSTLKIQPAKLEDSAVYLCASSFPYREQYFGPGTRLTVT.